This T cell receptor (beta chain) originates from a study of spatial heterogeneity in lung cancer. TCRdb reanalysed the 5' RACE reads using MiXCR and keeps one entry per CDR3 protein. The table has 60,000 to 80,000 distinct CDR3 sequences, about an eighth seen once. Time point of the sample: sample taken at primary tumor resection. Whole RNA obtained from tumor, nontumor lung or frozen PBMC underwent sequencing without sorting. This clonotype was counted between two and nine times. The J segment lost 2 bases and the V segment lost 4 bases, leaving 3 bases of the junction unmatched. This CDR3 is 16 amino acids long. Germline V gives CDR1 SGHRS, CDR2 YFSETQ.

The chain combines TRBV5-1 with TRBJ2-2, with 12 bases aligning to TRBD2. The material sequenced was PBMCs, taken at surgery. This TCR derives from a male donor with early-stage non-small cell lung cancer. Here the CDR3 reads CASSPGLAGNTGELFF. Written as DNA, the CDR3 is TGCGCCAGCAGCCCGGGACTAGCGGGTAACACCGGGGAGCTGTTTTTT.